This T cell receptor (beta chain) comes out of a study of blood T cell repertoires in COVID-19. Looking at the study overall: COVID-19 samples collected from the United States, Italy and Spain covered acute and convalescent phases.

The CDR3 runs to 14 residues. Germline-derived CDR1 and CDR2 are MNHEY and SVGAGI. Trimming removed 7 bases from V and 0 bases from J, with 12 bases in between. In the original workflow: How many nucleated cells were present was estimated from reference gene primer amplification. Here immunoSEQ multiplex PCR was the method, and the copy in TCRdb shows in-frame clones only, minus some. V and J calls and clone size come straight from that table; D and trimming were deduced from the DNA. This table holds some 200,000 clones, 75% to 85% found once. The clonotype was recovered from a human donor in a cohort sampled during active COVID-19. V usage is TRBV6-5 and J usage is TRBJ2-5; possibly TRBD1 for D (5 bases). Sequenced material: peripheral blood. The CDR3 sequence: CASTDTGHQETQYF. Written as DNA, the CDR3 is TGTGCCAGCACCGATACAGGACACCAAGAGACCCAGTACTTC.